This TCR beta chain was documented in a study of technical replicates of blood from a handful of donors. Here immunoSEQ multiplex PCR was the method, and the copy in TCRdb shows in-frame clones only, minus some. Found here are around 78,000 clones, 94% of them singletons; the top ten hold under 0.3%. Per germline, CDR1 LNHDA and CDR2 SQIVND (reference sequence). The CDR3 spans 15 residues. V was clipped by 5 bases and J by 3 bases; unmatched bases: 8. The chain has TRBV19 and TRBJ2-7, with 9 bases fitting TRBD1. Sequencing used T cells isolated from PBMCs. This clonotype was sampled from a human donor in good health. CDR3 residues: CASSFQDRGGYEQYF. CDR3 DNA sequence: TGTGCCAGTAGTTTCCAGGACAGGGGAGGCTACGAGCAGTACTTC. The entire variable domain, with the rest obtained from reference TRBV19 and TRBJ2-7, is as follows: DGGITQSPKYLFRKEGQNVTLSCEQNLNHDAMYWYRQDPGQGLRLIYYSQIVNDFQKGDIAEGYSVSREKKESFPLTVTSAQKNPTAFYLCASSFQDRGGYEQYFGPGTRLTVT.